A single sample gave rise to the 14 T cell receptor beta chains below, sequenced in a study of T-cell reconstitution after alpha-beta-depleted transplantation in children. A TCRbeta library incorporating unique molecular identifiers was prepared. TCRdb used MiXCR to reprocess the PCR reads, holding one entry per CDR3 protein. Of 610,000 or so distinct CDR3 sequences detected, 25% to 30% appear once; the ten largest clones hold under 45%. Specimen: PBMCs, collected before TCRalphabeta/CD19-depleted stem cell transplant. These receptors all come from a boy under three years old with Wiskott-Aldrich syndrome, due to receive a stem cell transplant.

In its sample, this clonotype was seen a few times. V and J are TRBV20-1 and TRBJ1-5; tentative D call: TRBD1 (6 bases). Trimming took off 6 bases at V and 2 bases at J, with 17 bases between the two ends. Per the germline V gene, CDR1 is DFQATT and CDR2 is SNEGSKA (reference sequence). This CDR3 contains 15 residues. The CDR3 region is CSASDRRHGNQPQHF. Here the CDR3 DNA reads TGCAGTGCGAGCGACAGGAGGCACGGCAATCAGCCCCAGCATTTT.

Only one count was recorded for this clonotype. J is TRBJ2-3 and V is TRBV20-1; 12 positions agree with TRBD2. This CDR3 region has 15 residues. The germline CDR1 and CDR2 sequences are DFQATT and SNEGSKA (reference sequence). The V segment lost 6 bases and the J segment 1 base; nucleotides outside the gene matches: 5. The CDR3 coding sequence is TGCAGTGCCCTAGCGGGAGGGCGGGGCACAGATACGCAGTATTTT. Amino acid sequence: CSALAGGRGTDTQYF.

For the CDR3, the DNA is TGCAGTGCTAGAGATCCAACTAACAATCAGCCCCAGCATTTT. Translating gives CSARDPTNNQPQHF. The gene calls are TRBV20-1 and TRBJ1-5; no reliable D call. The germline V gene encodes CDR1 DFQATT and CDR2 SNEGSKA (reference sequence). The CDR3 totals 14 residues. V shed 0 bases and J shed 3 bases, with 9 bases lying between them.

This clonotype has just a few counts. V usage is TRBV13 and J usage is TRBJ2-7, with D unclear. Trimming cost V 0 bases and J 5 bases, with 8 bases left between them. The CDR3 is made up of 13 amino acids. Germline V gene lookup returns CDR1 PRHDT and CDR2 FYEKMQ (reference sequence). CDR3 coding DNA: TGTGCCAGCAGCTTAGGCGCGAGCGACGAGCAGTACTTC. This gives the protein CASSLGASDEQYF.

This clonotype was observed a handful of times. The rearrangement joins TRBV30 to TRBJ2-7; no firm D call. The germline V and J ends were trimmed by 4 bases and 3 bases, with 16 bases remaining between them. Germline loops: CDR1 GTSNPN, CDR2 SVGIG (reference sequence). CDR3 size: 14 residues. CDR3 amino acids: CAWKSPRRLYEQYF. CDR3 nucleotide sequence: TGTGCCTGGAAGTCTCCCCGAAGGCTCTACGAGCAGTACTTC.

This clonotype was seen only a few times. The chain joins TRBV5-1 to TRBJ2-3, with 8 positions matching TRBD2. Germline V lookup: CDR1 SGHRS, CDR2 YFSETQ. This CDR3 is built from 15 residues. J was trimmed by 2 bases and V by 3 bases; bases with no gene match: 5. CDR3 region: CASSSTSGPTDTQYF. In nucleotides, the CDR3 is TGCGCCAGCAGCTCCACTAGCGGTCCCACAGATACGCAGTATTTT. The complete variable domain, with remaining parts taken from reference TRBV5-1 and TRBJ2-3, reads KAGVTQTPRYLIKTRGQQVTLSCSPISGHRSVSWYQQTPGQGLQFLFEYFSETQRNKGNFPGRFSGRQFSNSRSEMNVSTLELGDSALYLCASSSTSGPTDTQYFGPGTRLTVL.

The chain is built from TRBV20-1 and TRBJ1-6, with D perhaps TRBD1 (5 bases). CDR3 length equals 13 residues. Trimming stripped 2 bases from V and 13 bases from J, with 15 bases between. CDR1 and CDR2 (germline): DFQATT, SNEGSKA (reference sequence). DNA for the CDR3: TGCAGTGCTAGACAGGACATGGGGCCTCCCCTCCACTTT. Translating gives CSARQDMGPPLHF.

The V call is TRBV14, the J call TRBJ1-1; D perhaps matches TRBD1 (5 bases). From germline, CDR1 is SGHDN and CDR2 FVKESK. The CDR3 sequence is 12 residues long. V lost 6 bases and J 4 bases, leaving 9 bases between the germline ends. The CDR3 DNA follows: TGTGCCAGCAGACGGAGGGGCACTGAAGCTTTCTTT. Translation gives CASRRRGTEAFF.

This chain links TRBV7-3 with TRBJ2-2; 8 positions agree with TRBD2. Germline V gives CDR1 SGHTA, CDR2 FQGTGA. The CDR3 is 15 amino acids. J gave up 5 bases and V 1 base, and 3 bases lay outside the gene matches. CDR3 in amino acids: CASSLKGLVTGELFF. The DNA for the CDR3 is TGTGCCAGCAGCTTAAAGGGACTAGTAACCGGGGAGCTGTTTTTT.

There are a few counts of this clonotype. DNA for the CDR3: TGTGCCAGCAGCCAAGAAAGTGCCGGTCTTGGCGAGCAGTACTTC. Amino acid sequence: CASSQESAGLGEQYF. The V and J genes are TRBV3-1 and TRBJ2-7, with D uncertain. Germline values: CDR1 LGHDT, CDR2 YNNKEL (reference sequence). Trimming removed 0 bases from V and 6 bases from J, with 15 bases in between. CDR3 length equals 15 residues.

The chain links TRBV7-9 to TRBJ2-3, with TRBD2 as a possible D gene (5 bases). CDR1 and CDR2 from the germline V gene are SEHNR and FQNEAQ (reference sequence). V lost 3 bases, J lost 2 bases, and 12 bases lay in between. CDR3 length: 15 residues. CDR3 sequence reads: CASSFSVLSTDTQYF. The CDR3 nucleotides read TGTGCCAGCAGCTTTAGCGTCTTATCCACAGATACGCAGTATTTT.

The CDR3 sequence: CASSFTRLAGGPQFTYEQYF. The CDR3 DNA is TGCGCCAGCAGCTTTACTCGACTAGCGGGAGGGCCTCAGTTCACCTACGAGCAGTACTTC. The V gene is TRBV5-1, the J gene TRBJ2-7, with 14 bases lining up with TRBD2. The CDR3 loop spans 20 amino acids. The germline V gene has CDR1 SGHRS and CDR2 YFSETQ. Trimming removed 2 bases from V and 2 bases from J; junction bases left unmatched: 15.

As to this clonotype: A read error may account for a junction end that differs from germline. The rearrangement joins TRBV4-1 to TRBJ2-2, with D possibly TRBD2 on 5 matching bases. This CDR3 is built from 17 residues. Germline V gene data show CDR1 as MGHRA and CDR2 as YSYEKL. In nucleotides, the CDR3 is TGCGCCAGCAGCCAAGAAATGGCTTACTGGAACACCGGGGAGCTGTTTTTC. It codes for CASSQEMAYWNTGELFF.

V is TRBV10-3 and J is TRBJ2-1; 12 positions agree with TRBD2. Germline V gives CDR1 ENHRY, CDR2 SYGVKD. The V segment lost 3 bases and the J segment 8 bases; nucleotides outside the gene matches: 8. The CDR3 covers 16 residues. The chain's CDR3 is CAISDKGLAGLDEQFF. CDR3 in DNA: TGTGCCATCAGTGACAAGGGACTAGCGGGTTTGGATGAGCAGTTCTTC.